This is a list of T cell receptor beta chains from one sample in a study of blood T cell repertoires in COVID-19. The method was immunoSEQ multiplex PCR; TCRdb's version includes in-frame clones alone and lacks a portion of them. Of about 160,000 clones in the sample, around 83% are singletons; the top ten hold 13%. Sequencing input: peripheral blood. These receptors were taken from a man aged 70 or older who had recovered from COVID-19. The CDR3 runs from the conserved cysteine through the conserved F or W. A D gene is named only where the DNA matches it firmly. Expanded clones are given a class, and other clones once, few, many or no size at all.

size	V	J	D	CDR3	DNA
once	TRBV3-1/TRBV3-2	TRBJ2-5	TRBD1	CASSQPRGTAQETQYF	TGTGCCAGCAGCCAACCCCGTGGGACAGCGCAAGAGACCCAGTACTTC
once	TRBV5-1	TRBJ2-1	TRBD2	CASSYPGSGGFGGEQFF	TGCGCCAGCAGCTACCCGGGAAGCGGGGGATTTGGTGGTGAGCAGTTCTTC
NA	TRBV7-2	TRBJ1-2	TRBD1	CASSQQGITGLGYTF	TGTGCCAGCAGCCAACAGGGGATCACTGGTTTAGGCTACACCTTC
many	TRBV7-9	TRBJ2-7	NA	CASSIRDTPYEQYF	TGTGCCAGCAGCATCAGGGACACCCCCTACGAGCAGTACTTC
few	TRBV7-3	TRBJ2-5	TRBD2	CASSKGGLAGETQYF	TGTGCCAGCAGCAAAGGGGGACTAGCGGGAGAGACCCAGTACTTC
NA	TRBV6-4	TRBJ1-1	NA	CASRQGLNTEAFF	TGTGCCAGCAGGCAGGGGCTGAACACTGAAGCTTTCTTT
NA	TRBV7-9	TRBJ1-4	TRBD1	CASSSDLLGGEKLFF	TGTGCCAGCAGCTCAGATTTACTAGGGGGCGAAAAACTGTTTTTT
NA	TRBV5-4	TRBJ2-2	NA	CASSGPGGWNTGELFF	TGTGCCAGCAGCGGACCTGGAGGGTGGAACACCGGGGAGCTGTTTTTT
NA	TRBV19	TRBJ1-5	NA	CASSIGGSNQPQHF	TGTGCCAGTAGTATCGGGGGGAGCAATCAGCCCCAGCATTTT
once	TRBV9	TRBJ2-5	NA	CASSVGASRQETQYF	TGTGCCAGCAGCGTAGGGGCTAGCAGACAAGAGACCCAGTACTTC
few	TRBV28	TRBJ1-1	TRBD1	CASRTGSTEAFF	TGTGCCAGCAGGACAGGGTCGACTGAAGCTTTCTTT
NA	TRBV7-2	TRBJ2-3	TRBD1	CASSSPGGIRTDTQYF	TGTGCCAGCAGCTCACCAGGGGGCATTCGCACAGATACGCAGTATTTT
NA	TRBV5-5	TRBJ2-7	TRBD2	CASSPREREVYEQYF	TGTGCCAGCAGCCCAAGAGAGCGGGAGGTGTACGAGCAGTACTTC
NA	TRBV7-2	TRBJ1-1	NA	CASSLGGGFPEAFF	TGTGCCAGCAGCTTAGGAGGCGGGTTTCCTGAAGCTTTCTTT
NA	TRBV5-8	TRBJ2-2	TRBD2	CASSRIGLAGVANTGELFF	TGTGCCAGCAGCCGAATCGGACTAGCGGGAGTAGCGAACACCGGGGAGCTGTTTTTT
NA	TRBV13	TRBJ1-5	TRBD1	CASSRRTGGDQPQHF	TGTGCCAGCAGCCGTCGGACAGGGGGGGATCAGCCCCAGCATTTT
NA	TRBV6-1	TRBJ1-1	TRBD1	CASSAHRGSGYTEAFF	TGTGCCAGCAGTGCTCACAGGGGTTCGGGGTACACTGAAGCTTTCTTT
few	TRBV29-1	TRBJ1-4	NA	CSAREGMGMSNEKLFF	TGCAGCGCACGGGAGGGAATGGGTATGAGTAATGAAAAACTGTTTTTT
once	TRBV6-2/TRBV6-3	TRBJ2-7	NA	CASSDNYEQYF	TGTGCCAGCAGTGACAACTACGAGCAGTACTTC
NA	TRBV28	TRBJ2-1	TRBD2	CASSFWGRAYNEQFF	TGTGCCAGCAGTTTTTGGGGGAGGGCCTACAATGAGCAGTTCTTC
NA	TRBV5-4	TRBJ2-5	NA	CASSSGLMRETQYF	TGTGCCAGCAGCTCGGGACTTATGAGGGAGACCCAGTACTTC
NA	TRBV5-6	TRBJ1-1	NA	CASSARQGGYTEAFF	TGTGCCAGCAGCGCCCGCCAGGGTGGGTACACTGAAGCTTTCTTT
NA	TRBV9	TRBJ2-7	NA	CASSVEQGGEQYF	TGTGCCAGCAGCGTAGAACAGGGCGGCGAGCAGTACTTC
NA	TRBV7-2	TRBJ1-4	TRBD1	CASSGQGPAVATNEKLFF	TGTGCCAGCAGCGGACAGGGGCCCGCTGTTGCAACTAATGAAAAACTGTTTTTT
NA	TRBV5-1	TRBJ2-1	NA	CASSFSGGDYNEQFF	TGCGCCAGCAGCTTTAGCGGAGGAGACTACAATGAGCAGTTCTTC
once	TRBV10-2	TRBJ2-7	TRBD2	CASSLAGERYEQYF	TGCGCCAGCAGCCTAGCGGGAGAGCGCTACGAGCAGTACTTC
NA	TRBV10-3	TRBJ2-2	NA	CAISESQGTFTGELFF	TGTGCCATCAGTGAGTCCCAGGGTACCTTCACCGGGGAGCTGTTTTTT
NA	TRBV27	TRBJ2-7	TRBD2	CASSLTAGEEHF	TGTGCCAGCAGTTTAACGGCGGGAGAAGAGCACTTC
NA	TRBV28	TRBJ1-6	TRBD1	CASSTSGQGNSPLHF	TGTGCCAGCAGTACAAGCGGACAGGGAAATTCACCCCTCCACTTT
NA	TRBV9	TRBJ1-1	TRBD1	CASSVQGATTEAFF	TGTGCCAGCAGCGTACAGGGGGCGACCACTGAAGCTTTCTTT
NA	TRBV7-8	TRBJ2-3	TRBD2	CASTGGGVFDTQYF	TGTGCCAGCACGGGGGGGGGAGTGTTTGATACGCAGTATTTT
NA	TRBV29-1	TRBJ2-1	TRBD1	CSVERTGGNEQFF	TGCAGCGTTGAGCGGACAGGGGGGAATGAGCAGTTCTTC
NA	TRBV9	TRBJ2-2	NA	CASSVARLANTGELFF	TGTGCCAGCAGCGTAGCAAGGCTAGCTAACACCGGGGAGCTGTTTTTT
NA	TRBV7-2	TRBJ2-1	NA	CASSGAAYNEQFF	TGTGCCAGCAGCGGGGCAGCATACAATGAGCAGTTCTTC
NA	TRBV5-1	TRBJ2-5	NA	CASSFQAVEGETQYF	TGCGCCAGCAGCTTTCAAGCGGTAGAGGGAGAGACCCAGTACTTC
once	TRBV6-1	TRBJ1-5	TRBD1	CASSEEGGVRGYSNQPQHF	TGTGCCAGCAGTGAAGAAGGGGGCGTTAGGGGGTATAGCAATCAGCCCCAGCATTTT
NA	TRBV12-3/TRBV12-4	TRBJ2-1	NA	CASSLESAREQFF	TGTGCCAGCAGTTTGGAATCGGCTAGGGAGCAGTTCTTC
NA	TRBV28	TRBJ1-2	NA	CASSLSWGRDYGYTF	TGTGCCAGCAGTTTATCTTGGGGGCGCGACTATGGCTACACCTTC
NA	TRBV6-1	TRBJ1-3	TRBD1	CASSDGMGQGNTIYF	TGTGCCAGCAGTGATGGCATGGGACAGGGAAACACCATATATTTT
NA	TRBV28	TRBJ1-2	TRBD1	CASSPGTADLSGYTF	TGTGCCAGCAGTCCCGGGACAGCTGATCTAAGTGGCTACACCTTC
NA	TRBV5-1	TRBJ2-7	TRBD1	CASSLKTTGQVEQYF	TGCGCCAGCAGCTTAAAAACGACAGGGCAGGTCGAGCAGTACTTC
NA	TRBV5-8	TRBJ2-7	NA	CASSFSSYEQYF	TGTGCCAGCAGCTTCTCCAGCTACGAGCAGTACTTC
NA	TRBV28	TRBJ2-7	TRBD2	CASSFLAGGYEQYF	TGTGCCAGCAGTTTTCTAGCGGGAGGCTACGAGCAGTACTTC
NA	TRBV12-3/TRBV12-4	TRBJ2-5	NA	CASSFGGETQYF	TGTGCCAGCAGTTTCGGGGGAGAGACCCAGTACTTC
NA	TRBV2	TRBJ2-1	NA	CASKQDSYNEQFF	TGTGCCAGCAAACAGGATTCCTACAATGAGCAGTTCTTC
NA	TRBV18	TRBJ2-3	TRBD2	CASSPETSGSLDTQYF	TGTGCCAGCTCACCGGAAACTAGCGGGAGTTTAGATACGCAGTATTTT
NA	TRBV18	TRBJ1-5	TRBD1	CASSLGEGAYQPQHF	TGTGCCAGCTCACTGGGAGAGGGGGCATATCAGCCCCAGCATTTT